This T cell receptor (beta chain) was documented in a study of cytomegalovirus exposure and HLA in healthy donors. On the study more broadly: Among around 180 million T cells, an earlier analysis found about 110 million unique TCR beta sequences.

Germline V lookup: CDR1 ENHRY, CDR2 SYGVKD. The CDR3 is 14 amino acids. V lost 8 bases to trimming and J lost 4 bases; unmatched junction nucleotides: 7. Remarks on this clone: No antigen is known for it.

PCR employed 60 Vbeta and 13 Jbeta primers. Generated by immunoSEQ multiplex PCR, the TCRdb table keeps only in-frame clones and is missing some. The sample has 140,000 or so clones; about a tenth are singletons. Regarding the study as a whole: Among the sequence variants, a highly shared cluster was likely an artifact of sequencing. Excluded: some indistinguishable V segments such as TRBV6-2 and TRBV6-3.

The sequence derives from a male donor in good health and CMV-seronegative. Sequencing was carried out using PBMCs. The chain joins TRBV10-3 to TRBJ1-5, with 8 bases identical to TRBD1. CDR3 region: CAIGEQGGNQPQHF. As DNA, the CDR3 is TGTGCCATCGGGGAACAGGGGGGTAATCAGCCCCAGCATTTT.